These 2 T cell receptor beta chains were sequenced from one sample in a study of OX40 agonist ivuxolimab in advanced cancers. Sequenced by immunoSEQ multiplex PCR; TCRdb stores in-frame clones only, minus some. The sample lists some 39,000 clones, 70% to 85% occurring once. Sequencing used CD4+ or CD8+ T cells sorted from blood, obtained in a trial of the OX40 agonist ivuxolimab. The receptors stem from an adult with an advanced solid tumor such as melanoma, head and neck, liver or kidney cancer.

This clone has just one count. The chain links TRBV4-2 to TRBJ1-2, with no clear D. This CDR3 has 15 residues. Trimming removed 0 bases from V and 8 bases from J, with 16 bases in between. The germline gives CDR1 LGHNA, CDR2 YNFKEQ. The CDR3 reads CASSQEGQAYGGYTF. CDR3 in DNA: TGTGCCAGCAGCCAAGAAGGTCAGGCCTATGGAGGCTACACCTTC.

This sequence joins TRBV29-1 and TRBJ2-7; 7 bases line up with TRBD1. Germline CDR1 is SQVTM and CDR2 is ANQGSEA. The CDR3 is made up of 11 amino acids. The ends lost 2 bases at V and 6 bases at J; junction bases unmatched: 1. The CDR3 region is CSVERDSEQYF. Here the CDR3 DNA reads TGCAGCGTTGAACGGGACAGCGAGCAGTACTTC.